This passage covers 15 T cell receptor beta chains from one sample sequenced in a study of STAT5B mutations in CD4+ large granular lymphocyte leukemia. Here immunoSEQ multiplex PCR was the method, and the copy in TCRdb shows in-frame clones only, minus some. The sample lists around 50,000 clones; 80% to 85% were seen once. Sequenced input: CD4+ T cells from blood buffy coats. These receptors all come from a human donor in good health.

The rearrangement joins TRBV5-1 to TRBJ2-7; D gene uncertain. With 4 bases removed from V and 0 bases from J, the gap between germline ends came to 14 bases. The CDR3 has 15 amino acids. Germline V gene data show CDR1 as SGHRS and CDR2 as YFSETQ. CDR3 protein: CASSRIVSSSYEQYF. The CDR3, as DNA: TGCGCCAGCAGCCGAATAGTCTCCAGCTCCTACGAGCAGTACTTC.

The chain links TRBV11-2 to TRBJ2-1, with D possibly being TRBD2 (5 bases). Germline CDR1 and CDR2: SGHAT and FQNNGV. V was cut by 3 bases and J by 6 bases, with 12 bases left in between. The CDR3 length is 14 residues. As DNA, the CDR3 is TGTGCCAGCAGCTTCCCCGGGGATTTCAATGAGCAGTTCTTC. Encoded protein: CASSFPGDFNEQFF.

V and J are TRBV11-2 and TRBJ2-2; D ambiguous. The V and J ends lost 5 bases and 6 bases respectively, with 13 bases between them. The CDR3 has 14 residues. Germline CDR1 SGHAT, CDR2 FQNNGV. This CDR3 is CASSPILGAGELFF. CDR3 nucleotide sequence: TGTGCCAGCAGCCCTATATTGGGCGCCGGGGAGCTGTTTTTT.

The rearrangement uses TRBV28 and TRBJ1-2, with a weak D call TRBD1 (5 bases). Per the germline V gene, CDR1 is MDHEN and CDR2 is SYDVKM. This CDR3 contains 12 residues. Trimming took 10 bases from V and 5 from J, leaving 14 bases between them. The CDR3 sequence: CATRQGGYGYTF. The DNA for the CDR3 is TGTGCCACCAGGCAGGGAGGATATGGCTACACCTTC.

CDR3 in DNA: TGCGCCAGCAGCTTGGGGGGCAGGACGAGTGAAAAACTGTTTTTT. Amino acids: CASSLGGRTSEKLFF. The chain couples TRBV5-1 to TRBJ1-4; a possible D gene is TRBD1 (5 bases). The CDR3 totals 15 residues. Germline lookup yields CDR1 SGHRS and CDR2 YFSETQ. V lost 0 bases to trimming and J lost 7 bases, with 13 bases between them.

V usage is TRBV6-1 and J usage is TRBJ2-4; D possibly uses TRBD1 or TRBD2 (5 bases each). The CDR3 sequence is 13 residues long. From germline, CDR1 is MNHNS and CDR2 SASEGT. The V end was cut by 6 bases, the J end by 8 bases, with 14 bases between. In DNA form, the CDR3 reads TGTGCCAGCAGCCCCTCGACAGCGGACATTCAGTACTTC. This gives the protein CASSPSTADIQYF.

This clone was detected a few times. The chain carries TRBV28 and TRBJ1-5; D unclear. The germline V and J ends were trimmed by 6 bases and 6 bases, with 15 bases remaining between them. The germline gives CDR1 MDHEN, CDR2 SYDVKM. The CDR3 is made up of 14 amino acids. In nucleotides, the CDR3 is TGTGCCAGCAGCACCGGGGAGGGTGGTCAGCCCCAGCATTTT. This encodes CASSTGEGGQPQHF.

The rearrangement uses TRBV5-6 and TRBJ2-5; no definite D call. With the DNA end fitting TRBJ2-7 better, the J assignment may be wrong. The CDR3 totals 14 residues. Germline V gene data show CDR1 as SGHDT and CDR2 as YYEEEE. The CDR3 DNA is TGTGCCAGCAGGGGGAACGGGCGCTCCTACGAGCAGTACTTC. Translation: CASRGNGRSYEQYF.

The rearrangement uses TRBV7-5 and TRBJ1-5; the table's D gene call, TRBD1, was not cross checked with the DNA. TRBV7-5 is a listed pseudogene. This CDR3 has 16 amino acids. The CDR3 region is CVRSTRTGESNQPQHF. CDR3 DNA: TGTGTCAGAAGCACCCGGACAGGGGAGAGCAATCAGCCCCAGCATTTT.

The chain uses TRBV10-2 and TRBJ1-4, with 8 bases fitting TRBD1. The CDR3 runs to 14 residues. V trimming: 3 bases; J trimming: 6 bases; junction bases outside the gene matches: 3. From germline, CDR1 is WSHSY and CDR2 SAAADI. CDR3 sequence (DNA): TGCGCCAGCAGTGAAGGGGGACAGGATGAAAAACTGTTTTTT. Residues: CASSEGGQDEKLFF.

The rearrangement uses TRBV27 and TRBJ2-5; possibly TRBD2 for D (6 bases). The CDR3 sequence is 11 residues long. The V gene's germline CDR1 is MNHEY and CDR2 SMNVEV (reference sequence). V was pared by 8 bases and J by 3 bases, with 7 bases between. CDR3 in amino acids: CASGTEETQYF. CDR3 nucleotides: TGTGCCAGCGGGACTGAAGAGACCCAGTACTTC.

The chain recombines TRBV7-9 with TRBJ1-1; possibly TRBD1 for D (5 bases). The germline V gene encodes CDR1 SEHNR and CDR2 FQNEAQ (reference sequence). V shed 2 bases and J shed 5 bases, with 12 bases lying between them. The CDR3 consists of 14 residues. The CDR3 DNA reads TGTGCCAGCAGCTTATGGGGGGGAAGTACTGAAGCTTTCTTT. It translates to CASSLWGGSTEAFF.

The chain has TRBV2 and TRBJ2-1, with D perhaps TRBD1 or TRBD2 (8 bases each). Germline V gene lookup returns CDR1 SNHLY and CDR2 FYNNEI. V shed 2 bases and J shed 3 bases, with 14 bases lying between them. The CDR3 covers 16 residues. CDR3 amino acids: CASSELAGQVYNEQFF. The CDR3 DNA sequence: TGTGCCAGCAGTGAATTAGCGGGACAGGTCTACAATGAGCAGTTCTTC.

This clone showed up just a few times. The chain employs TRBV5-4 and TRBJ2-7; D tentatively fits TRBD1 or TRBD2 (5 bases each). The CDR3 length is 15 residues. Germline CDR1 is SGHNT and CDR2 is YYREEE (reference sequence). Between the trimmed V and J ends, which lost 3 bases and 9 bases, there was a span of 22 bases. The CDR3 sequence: CASSSGADFNRGQYF. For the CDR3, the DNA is TGTGCCAGCAGCTCCGGGGCTGACTTCAATCGGGGGCAGTACTTC.

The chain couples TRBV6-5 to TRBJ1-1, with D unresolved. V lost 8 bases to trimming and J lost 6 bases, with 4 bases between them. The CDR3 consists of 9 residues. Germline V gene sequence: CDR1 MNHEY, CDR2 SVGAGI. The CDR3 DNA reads TGTGCCAGCGGCCCTGAAGCTTTCTTT. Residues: CASGPEAFF.